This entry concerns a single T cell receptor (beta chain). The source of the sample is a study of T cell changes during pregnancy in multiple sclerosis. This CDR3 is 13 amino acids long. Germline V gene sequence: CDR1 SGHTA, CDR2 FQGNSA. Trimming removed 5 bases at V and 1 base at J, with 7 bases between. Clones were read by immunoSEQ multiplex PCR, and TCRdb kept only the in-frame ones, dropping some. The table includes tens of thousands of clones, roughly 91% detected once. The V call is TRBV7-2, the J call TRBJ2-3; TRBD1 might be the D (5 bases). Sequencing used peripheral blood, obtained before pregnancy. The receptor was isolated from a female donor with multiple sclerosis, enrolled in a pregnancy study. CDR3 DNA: TGTGCCAGCAGCCCACAGGGCACAGATACGCAGTATTTT. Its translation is CASSPQGTDTQYF. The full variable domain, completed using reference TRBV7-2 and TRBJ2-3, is GAGVSQSPSNKVTEKGKDVELRCDPISGHTALYWYRQSLGQGLEFLIYFQGNSAPDKSGLPSDRFSAERTGGSVSTLTIQRTQQEDSAVYLCASSPQGTDTQYFGPGTRLTVL.